The 5 T cell receptor beta chains listed next were all sequenced from one sample in a study of CD8+CD57+ T cells in acquired aplastic anemia. Profiling of TCR beta VDJ combinations and CDR3 sequences used genomic DNA as template. TCRdb re-called the reads through MiXCR, storing one row per CDR3 protein. This repertoire shows 400,000 to 450,000 distinct CDR3 sequences, 65% to 80% found once; its top ten account for 4%. The sequenced sample was sorted CD4+, CD8+, or CD8+CD57+ T cells (not recorded which) from PBMCs. The receptor source for this set is a human donor in good health, serving as a control.

This clonotype was observed a few times. A much larger clone is a single base away; this may be a read error. The V gene is TRBV7-9, the J gene TRBJ1-1, with D possibly TRBD1 on 6 matching bases. Germline assignment: CDR1 SEHNR and CDR2 FQNEAQ (reference sequence). The length of the CDR3 is 18 residues. CDR3 protein: CSSSFPGEGAGENTEAFF. CDR3 sequence (DNA): TGTTCCAGCAGCTTTCCAGGGGAGGGTGCGGGAGAGAACACTGAAGCTTTCTTT.

The J gene is TRBJ2-7, the V gene TRBV20-1; D unresolved. V was clipped by 0 bases and J by 7 bases, with 7 bases between them. The CDR3 has 11 residues. CDR1 and CDR2 (germline): DFQATT, SNEGSKA (reference sequence). CDR3 nucleotide sequence: TGCAGTGCTAGAGAGGGGTTTGAGCAGTACTTC. This codes for CSAREGFEQYF.

A remark on this clonotype: One end of the junction fails to match germline, which may point to a read error. The chain employs TRBV25-1 and TRBJ1-2, with D possibly matching TRBD1 (5 bases). There are 16 residues in the CDR3. CDR1 MGHDK and CDR2 SYGVNS come from the germline V gene. The CDR3 DNA follows: TGTGCCAGCAGCCACAAGTGGGCCAGGGTCAGCTATGGCCACACCTTC. Translating gives CASSHKWARVSYGHTF.

The chain recombines TRBV9 with TRBJ2-5; no firm D call. Germline CDR1 SGDLS, CDR2 YYNGEE. This CDR3 contains 17 residues. Between the trimmed V and J ends, which lost 4 bases and 5 bases, there was a span of 24 bases. The CDR3 loop is CASSMRVNTVTFETQYF. DNA for the CDR3: TGTGCCAGCAGCATGAGAGTGAACACTGTAACTTTCGAGACCCAGTACTTC.

The chain carries TRBV5-1 and TRBJ2-7; TRBD1 might be the D (7 bases). The V end was cut by 1 base, the J end by 0 bases, with 14 bases between. The CDR3 sequence is 16 residues long. Germline CDR1 SGHRS, CDR2 YFSETQ. The CDR3, as DNA: TGCGCCAGCAGCTTGCGGGCAGGGGGGAACTCCTACGAGCAGTACTTC. Residues: CASSLRAGGNSYEQYF.